This TCR beta chain was identified in a study of CD8 T cells in ankylosing spondylitis. This clonotype was counted many times. The antigen remains undetermined. Study-wide results and caveats: Blood of patients with ankylosing spondylitis appeared to be characterized by a TCR beta motif of roughly eight highly homologous variants.

The length of the CDR3 is 15 residues. The germline V gene encodes CDR1 MGHRA and CDR2 YSYEKL. V lost 6 bases and J lost 0, with 11 bases in between. TCRdb re-called the 5' RACE reads with MiXCR, one entry per CDR3 protein. The sample includes fewer than 450,000 distinct CDR3 sequences, approximately 17% seen only once; the top ten take under 1.2%. This chain connects TRBV4-1 to TRBJ2-2; no clear D. The sequenced sample consisted of blood, either unsorted or a sorted T cell fraction (not recorded which). The clonotype was recovered from a male donor with ankylosing spondylitis. CDR3 in amino acids: CASRLVGSNTGELFF. The CDR3, as DNA: TGCGCCAGCAGACTCGTCGGATCGAACACCGGGGAGCTGTTTTTT.